Below are 10 T cell receptor beta chains sequenced from a single sample in a study of neurological immune-mediated disorders. TCRdb reprocessed the 5' RACE reads with MiXCR, giving one entry per CDR3 protein. The sample includes 120,000 or so distinct CDR3 sequences, more than 2.5% of them seen just once. The material sequenced was PBMCs. All receptors come from a woman younger than 45 with multiple sclerosis.

This clonotype came up many times. V and J are TRBV6-2 or TRBV6-3 and TRBJ2-3; D is possibly TRBD1 (6 bases). Trimming stripped 5 bases from V and 5 bases from J, with 17 bases between. Germline values: CDR1 MNHEY, CDR2 SVGEGT. The CDR3 has 15 amino acids. The chain's CDR3 is CASSGRTERIDTQYF. The CDR3 nucleotides read TGTGCCAGCAGTGGGCGGACAGAAAGAATAGATACGCAGTATTTT.

In its sample, this clonotype was seen many times. This sequence joins TRBV10-2 and TRBJ1-3; a weak D match, TRBD1 (6 bases). This CDR3 is built from 15 residues. Germline CDR1 and CDR2: WSHSY and SAAADI. Between the trimmed V and J ends, which lost 8 bases and 0 bases, there was a span of 14 bases. CDR3 sequence reads: CASQGRSTSGNTIYF. The CDR3 DNA reads as TGCGCCAGCCAGGGGCGCAGTACCTCTGGAAACACCATATATTTT.

In this sample, this clonotype turned up many times. Here the CDR3 DNA reads TGTGCCAGCAGTGAACGACAGGGGGCTGGGGATACGCAGTATTTT. It is translated as CASSERQGAGDTQYF. The gene calls are TRBV2 and TRBJ2-3, with TRBD1 matching over 10 bases. This CDR3 has 15 amino acids. Germline CDR1 and CDR2: SNHLY and FYNNEI. Losses at the gene ends were 2 bases for V and 6 bases for J; bases not matched to a gene: 5.

This clonotype was seen at least ten times. V is TRBV7-8 and J is TRBJ2-1, with D unresolved. CDR3 size: 12 residues. The germline V gene has CDR1 SGHVS and CDR2 FQNEAQ. V was clipped by 1 base and J by 6 bases, with 4 bases between them. The CDR3 spells CASSLVSNEQFF. The DNA of the CDR3 is TGTGCCAGCAGCTTAGTTTCCAATGAGCAGTTCTTC. Looking up the rest from reference TRBV7-8 and TRBJ2-1 gives the full variable domain: GAGVSQSPRYKVAKRGQDVALRCDPISGHVSLFWYQQALGQGPEFLTYFQNEAQLDKSGLPSDRFFAERPEGSVSTLKIQRTQQEDSAVYLCASSLVSNEQFFGPGTRLTVL.

In its sample, this clonotype was seen many times. The genes are TRBV7-9 and TRBJ1-1, with 9 bases that match TRBD1. Per germline, CDR1 SEHNR and CDR2 FQNEAQ (reference sequence). V lost 5 bases to trimming and J lost 4 bases; unmatched junction nucleotides: 11. This CDR3 has 16 amino acids. CDR3 sequence (DNA): TGTGCCAGCAGCACGCGGACAGGGGATATGGGCACTGAAGCTTTCTTT. Encoded protein: CASSTRTGDMGTEAFF.

The table lists this clonotype with many counts. V and J are TRBV7-8 and TRBJ1-1; D call uncertain. CDR1 and CDR2 from the germline V gene are SGHVS and FQNEAQ. This CDR3 is built from 13 residues. Trimming removed 3 bases from V and 2 bases from J, with 7 bases in between. The CDR3 region has the DNA TGTGCCAGCAGCTTTCTTGTCAACACTGAAGCTTTCTTT. Its translation is CASSFLVNTEAFF. Looking up the rest from reference TRBV7-8 and TRBJ1-1 gives the full variable domain: GAGVSQSPRYKVAKRGQDVALRCDPISGHVSLFWYQQALGQGPEFLTYFQNEAQLDKSGLPSDRFFAERPEGSVSTLKIQRTQQEDSAVYLCASSFLVNTEAFFGQGTRLTVV.

Many counts were recorded for this clonotype. The V and J genes are TRBV20-1 and TRBJ2-3, with no clear D. This CDR3 region has 13 residues. Germline lookup yields CDR1 DFQATT and CDR2 SNEGSKA (reference sequence). V was pared by 0 bases and J by 4 bases, with 8 bases between. CDR3 DNA sequence: TGCAGTGCTAGAGATGGCATCCCAGATACGCAGTATTTT. Translating it yields CSARDGIPDTQYF.

This clonotype showed up many times. This chain connects TRBV12-3 or TRBV12-4 to TRBJ2-2; D is ambiguous. Between the trimmed V and J ends, which lost 3 bases and 1 base, there was a span of 9 bases. The CDR3 contains 15 residues. CDR3 DNA: TGTGCCAGCAGTTTTTTCCTAGGGAACACCGGGGAGCTGTTTTTT. Translated: CASSFFLGNTGELFF.

This clonotype was observed many times. The chain couples TRBV20-1 to TRBJ1-3; D is uncertain. CDR1 and CDR2 from the germline V gene are DFQATT and SNEGSKA (reference sequence). V lost 0 bases and J lost 4, with 16 bases in between. This CDR3 is 16 amino acids long. Here the CDR3 DNA reads TGCAGTGCTAGAGATGGGAGGGCAGGCGGCGGAAACACCATATATTTT. Translation gives CSARDGRAGGGNTIYF.

This clonotype was observed many times. The J gene is TRBJ1-5, the V gene TRBV27, with 7 bases aligning to TRBD1. The CDR3 is 15 residues long. Germline lookup yields CDR1 MNHEY and CDR2 SMNVEV (reference sequence). The V segment lost 2 bases and the J segment 0 bases; nucleotides outside the gene matches: 1. CDR3 DNA: TGTGCCAGCAGTTTACAGGGGGGTAGCAATCAGCCCCAGCATTTT. Protein product: CASSLQGGSNQPQHF.